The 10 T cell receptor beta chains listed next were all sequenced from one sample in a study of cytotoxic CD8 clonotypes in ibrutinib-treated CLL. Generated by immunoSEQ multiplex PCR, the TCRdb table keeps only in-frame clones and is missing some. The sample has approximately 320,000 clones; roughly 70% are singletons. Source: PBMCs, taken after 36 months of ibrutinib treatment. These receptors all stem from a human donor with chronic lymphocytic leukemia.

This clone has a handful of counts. The CDR3 DNA reads as TGTGCCAGTAGTATGCGGGGTTTACTCAATCAGCCCCAGCATTTT. Translated: CASSMRGLLNQPQHF. V is TRBV19 and J is TRBJ1-5, with no clear D. Per germline, CDR1 LNHDA and CDR2 SQIVND (reference sequence). This CDR3 has 15 residues. With 3 bases removed from V and 3 bases from J, the gap between germline ends came to 12 bases.

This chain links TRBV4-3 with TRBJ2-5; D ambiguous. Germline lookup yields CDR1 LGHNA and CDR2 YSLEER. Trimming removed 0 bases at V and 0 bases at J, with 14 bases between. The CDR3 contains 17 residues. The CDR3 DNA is TGCGCCAGCAGCCAAGACGTGGGAAGGGCTTACCAAGAGACCCAGTACTTC. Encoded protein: CASSQDVGRAYQETQYF.

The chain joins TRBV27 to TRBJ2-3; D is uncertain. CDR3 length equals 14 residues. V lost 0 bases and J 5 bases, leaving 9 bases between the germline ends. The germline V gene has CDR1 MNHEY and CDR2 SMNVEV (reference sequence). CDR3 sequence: CASSLSLPGDTQYF. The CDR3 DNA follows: TGTGCCAGCAGTTTATCACTCCCGGGAGATACGCAGTATTTT.

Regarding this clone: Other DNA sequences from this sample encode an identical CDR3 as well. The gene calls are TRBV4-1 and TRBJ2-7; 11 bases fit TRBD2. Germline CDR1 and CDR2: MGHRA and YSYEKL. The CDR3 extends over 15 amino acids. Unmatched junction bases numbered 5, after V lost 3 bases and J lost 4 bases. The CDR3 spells CASSQGLAGGYEQYF. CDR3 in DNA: TGCGCCAGCAGCCAGGGCCTAGCGGGGGGATACGAGCAGTACTTC.

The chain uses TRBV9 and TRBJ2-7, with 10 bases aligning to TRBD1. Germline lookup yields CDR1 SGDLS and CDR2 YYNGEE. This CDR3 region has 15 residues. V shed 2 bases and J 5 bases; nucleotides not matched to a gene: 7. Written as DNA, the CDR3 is TGTGCCAGCAGCGTGGGCACCGGGACAGGGGACGAGCAGTACTTC. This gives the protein CASSVGTGTGDEQYF. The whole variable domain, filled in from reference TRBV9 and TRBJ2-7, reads DSGVTQTPKHLITATGQRVTLRCSPRSGDLSVYWYQQSLDQGLQFLIQYYNGEERAKGNILERFSAQQFPDLHSELNLSSLELGDSALYFCASSVGTGTGDEQYFGPGTRLTVT.

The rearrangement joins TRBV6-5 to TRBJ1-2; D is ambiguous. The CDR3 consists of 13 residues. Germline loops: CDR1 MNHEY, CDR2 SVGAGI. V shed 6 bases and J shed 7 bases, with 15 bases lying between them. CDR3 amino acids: CASRGSWASGYTF. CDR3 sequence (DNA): TGTGCCAGCAGGGGAAGTTGGGCTTCTGGCTACACCTTC.

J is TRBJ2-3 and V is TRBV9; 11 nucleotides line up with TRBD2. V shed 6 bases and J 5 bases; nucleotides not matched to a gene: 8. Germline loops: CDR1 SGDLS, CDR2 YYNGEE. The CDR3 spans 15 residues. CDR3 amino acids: CASTYSGGALDTQYF. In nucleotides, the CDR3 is TGTGCCAGCACCTATAGCGGGGGGGCCTTAGATACGCAGTATTTT.

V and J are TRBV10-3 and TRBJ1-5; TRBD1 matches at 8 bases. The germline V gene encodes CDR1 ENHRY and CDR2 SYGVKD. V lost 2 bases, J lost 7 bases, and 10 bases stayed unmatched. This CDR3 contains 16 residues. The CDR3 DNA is TGTGCCATCAGTGAGACCCAACAGGGGGGAGGGCAGCCCCAGCATTTT. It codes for CAISETQQGGGQPQHF.

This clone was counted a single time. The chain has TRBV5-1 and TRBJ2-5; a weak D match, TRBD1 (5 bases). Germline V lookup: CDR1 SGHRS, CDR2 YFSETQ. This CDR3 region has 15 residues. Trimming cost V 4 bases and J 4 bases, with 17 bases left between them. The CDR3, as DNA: TGCGCCAGCAGCCAAATTCAGGGTTCGCGAGAGACCCAGTACTTC. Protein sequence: CASSQIQGSRETQYF.

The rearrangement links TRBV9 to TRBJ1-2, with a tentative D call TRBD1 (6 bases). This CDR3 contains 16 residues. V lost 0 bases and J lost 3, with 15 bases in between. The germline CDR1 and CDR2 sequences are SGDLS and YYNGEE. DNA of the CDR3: TGTGCCAGCAGCGTAGGACAGGTTGAGGGATACTATGGCTACACCTTC. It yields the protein CASSVGQVEGYYGYTF.